The clone carrying this T cell receptor beta chain was picked up a small number of times. The germline V and J ends were trimmed by 3 bases and 4 bases, with 13 bases remaining between them. This CDR3 region has 14 residues. In germline, CDR1 is SNHLY, CDR2 FYNNEI. This specimen belongs to a study of T-cell memory formation after mild COVID-19. In the study overall: Most TCR clusters belonged to a single donor.

TCRdb redid the calling of the 5' RACE reads with MiXCR, one entry per CDR3 protein. The data show around 440,000 distinct CDR3 sequences, with roughly 18% seen just once and over 9% held by the top ten. The sequenced sample was PBMCs or a T cell subset sorted from them (not recorded which). This chain joins TRBV2 and TRBJ2-7; D may correspond to TRBD1 or TRBD2 (5 bases each). The clonotype originates from an adult woman who had mild COVID-19 (a few samples of this study predate the infection). Cell type and time point are not known. Here the CDR3 reads CASSEGTLEYEQYF. CDR3 nucleotide sequence: TGTGCCAGCAGTGAGGGGACCCTCGAATACGAGCAGTACTTC.